These 4 T cell receptor beta chains were sequenced from one sample in a study of T cell responses to AZD1222 COVID-19 vaccine. Repertoires were generated with immunoSEQ multiplex PCR, while TCRdb's copy carries only in-frame clones and drops some. The table lists about 130,000 clones, around nine tenths of them singletons, with 5% to 6% in the top ten. The sequencing used peripheral blood, collected on day 0 of AZD1222 vaccination. These receptors were taken from an adult in good health.

The chain couples TRBV12-3 or TRBV12-4 to TRBJ2-7, with D tentatively TRBD1 (5 bases). This CDR3 spans 12 amino acids. Deletions cut 5 bases from V and 4 bases from J, with 9 bases between. The CDR3 protein is CASSPTEYEQYF. CDR3 nucleotide sequence: TGTGCCAGCAGTCCGACAGAGTACGAGCAGTACTTC.

This chain joins TRBV7-2 and TRBJ1-2; the match to TRBD1 covers 8 bases. J lost 1 base, V lost 3 bases, and 1 base had no gene match. The germline V gene encodes CDR1 SGHTA and CDR2 FQGNSA. The CDR3 contains 14 residues. CDR3 loop: CASSLGQVNYGYTF. CDR3 DNA sequence: TGTGCCAGCAGCTTGGGACAGGTTAACTATGGCTACACCTTC.

This clone was counted a few times. This rearrangement joins TRBV2 to TRBJ2-7; 10 nucleotides line up with TRBD1. The germline V gene has CDR1 SNHLY and CDR2 FYNNEI. V lost 6 bases to trimming and J lost 6 bases; unmatched junction nucleotides: 8. This CDR3 contains 14 residues. The CDR3 is CASRQGQGWVEQYF. CDR3 sequence (DNA): TGTGCCAGCAGGCAGGGACAGGGGTGGGTCGAGCAGTACTTC.

The chain uses TRBV12-3 or TRBV12-4 and TRBJ1-2, with D possibly matching TRBD1 (5 bases). With 7 bases removed from V and 5 bases from J, the gap between germline ends came to 14 bases. This CDR3 contains 13 residues. The CDR3 loop reads CASTPRGGYGYTF. For the CDR3, the DNA is TGTGCCAGCACCCCGCGGGGGGGTTATGGCTACACCTTC.